This T cell receptor (beta chain) was recorded in a study of shared clonotypes between healthy human individuals. Profiled with immunoSEQ multiplex PCR; TCRdb holds only in-frame clones, not every one. The sample has 1,100,000 or so clones, 70% to 80% seen once. Germline trimming cut 6 bases from V and 7 bases from J; bases unmatched to any gene: 2. Germline CDR1 reads MNHEY; CDR2 reads SVGAGI. This CDR3 contains 12 residues. This clonotype was sampled from a man aged 18 to 30 in good health. Some clones in this sample may be carry-over from other donors' samples. The genes are TRBV6-5 and TRBJ2-2; TRBD1 matches 7 bases. Specimen: memory CD4+ T cells from PBMCs. The subset: CD45RA-negative fraction. The CDR3 coding sequence is TGTGCCAGCAGCCACAGGGGCGGGGAGCTGTTTTTT. It yields the protein CASSHRGGELFF.